This is a list of T cell receptor beta chains from one sample in a study of cytomegalovirus exposure and HLA in healthy donors. The table came from immunoSEQ multiplex PCR; TCRdb's copy has only in-frame clones and leaves some out. The repertoire holds about 230,000 clones, with 85% to 90% as singletons. Source material: PBMCs. The receptors here all came from a woman between 18 and 29 years old in good health and CMV-seronegative. CDR3s include the opening cysteine and the closing phenylalanine or tryptophan. A D gene is named only where the DNA matches it firmly. Some rows mark clone size as missing; the rest say once, few, many or name a class of expanded clone.

j_gene: TRBJ2-2; d_gene: -; v_gene: TRBV4-2; abundance: -; len: 15; CDR3nt: TGTGCCAGCAGCCAATCCATTAGCCCACCCGAGGGGCTGTTTTTT; CDR3aa: CASSQSISPPEGLFF
j_gene: TRBJ2-6; d_gene: -; v_gene: TRBV5-1; abundance: -; len: 19; CDR3nt: TGCGCCAGCAGATACGTTAATGGACAGACCTCCTCTGGGGCCAACGTCCTGACTTTC; CDR3aa: CASRYVNGQTSSGANVLTF
j_gene: TRBJ1-1; d_gene: -; v_gene: TRBV6-5; abundance: -; len: 13; CDR3nt: TGTGCCACCCAGGGAAAGGGGAGGACTGAAGCTTTCTTT; CDR3aa: CATQGKGRTEAFF
j_gene: TRBJ2-5; d_gene: TRBD2; v_gene: TRBV7-2; abundance: -; len: 16; CDR3nt: TGTGCCAGCAGTCCCGGAACCACTAGCGTCCAAGAGACCCAGTACTTC; CDR3aa: CASSPGTTSVQETQYF
j_gene: TRBJ2-1; d_gene: -; v_gene: TRBV28; abundance: -; len: 14; CDR3nt: TGTGCCAGCAGTTTCTATCCGCGTCCGAATGAGCAGTTCTTC; CDR3aa: CASSFYPRPNEQFF
j_gene: TRBJ1-1; d_gene: -; v_gene: TRBV5-1; abundance: -; len: 13; CDR3nt: TGCGCCAGCAGCGCAGGGGCGAACACTGAAGCTTTCTTT; CDR3aa: CASSAGANTEAFF
j_gene: TRBJ2-3; d_gene: TRBD2; v_gene: TRBV5-1; abundance: -; len: 15; CDR3nt: TGCGCCAGGGTAACTAGCGGGAGGTTTCCAGATACGCAGTATTTT; CDR3aa: CARVTSGRFPDTQYF
j_gene: TRBJ1-1; d_gene: -; v_gene: TRBV1; abundance: -; len: 18; CDR3nt: TGCACCAGCAGCCACCCCCTACAGGGGGCGTCAAGGAAGACTGAAGCTTTCTTT; CDR3aa: CTSSHPLQGASRKTEAFF
j_gene: TRBJ1-5; d_gene: -; v_gene: TRBV5-8; abundance: -; len: 16; CDR3nt: TGTGCCAGCAGCTTGGCGGTGGGGGCGGCCAATCAGCCCCAGCATTTT; CDR3aa: CASSLAVGAANQPQHF
j_gene: TRBJ2-3; d_gene: TRBD2; v_gene: TRBV11-2; abundance: -; len: 18; CDR3nt: TGTGCCAGCAGCTTAGATTTTCGGCTAGCGGGGCTCACAGATACGCAGTATTTT; CDR3aa: CASSLDFRLAGLTDTQYF
j_gene: TRBJ1-2; d_gene: -; v_gene: TRBV7-2; abundance: once; len: 15; CDR3nt: TGTGCCAGCAGCTCTAGTGGGGCCGGCGGTTATGGCTACACCTTC; CDR3aa: CASSSSGAGGYGYTF
j_gene: TRBJ1-4; d_gene: -; v_gene: TRBV4-3; abundance: -; len: 15; CDR3nt: TGCGCCAGCAGCCAAGACGGCAGGGCTTGGGAAAAACTGTTTTTT; CDR3aa: CASSQDGRAWEKLFF
j_gene: TRBJ2-4; d_gene: TRBD1; v_gene: TRBV27; abundance: -; len: 16; CDR3nt: TGTGCCAGCAGTTCGCCGACCGGGACAGGGTTAGACATTCAGTACTTC; CDR3aa: CASSSPTGTGLDIQYF
j_gene: TRBJ2-3; d_gene: TRBD1; v_gene: TRBV28; abundance: -; len: 14; CDR3nt: TGTGCCAGTCTGGGGACAGACTACACAGATACGCAGTATTTT; CDR3aa: CASLGTDYTDTQYF
j_gene: TRBJ2-7; d_gene: -; v_gene: TRBV1; abundance: -; len: 18; CDR3nt: TGCACCAGCAGCCAAGTCCCACCCGCTAGCGGGCGTTCCTACGAGCAGTACTTC; CDR3aa: CTSSQVPPASGRSYEQYF
j_gene: TRBJ1-2; d_gene: TRBD1; v_gene: TRBV27; abundance: few; len: 14; CDR3nt: TGTGCCAGCAAGGGGACAGGGGGGGGCTATGGCTACACCTTC; CDR3aa: CASKGTGGGYGYTF
j_gene: TRBJ2-7; d_gene: TRBD2; v_gene: TRBV13; abundance: -; len: 15; CDR3nt: TGTGCCAGCAGCTTCCCCGGGGGGGGGTCCTACGAGCAGTACTTC; CDR3aa: CASSFPGGGSYEQYF
j_gene: TRBJ2-3; d_gene: -; v_gene: TRBV6-1; abundance: -; len: 16; CDR3nt: TGTGCCAGCAGTGAAATTAGCGGAACTAGCACAGATACGCAGTATTTT; CDR3aa: CASSEISGTSTDTQYF
j_gene: TRBJ1-3; d_gene: -; v_gene: TRBV10-1; abundance: -; len: 14; CDR3nt: TGCGCCAGCAGTGAGACAGGGTCCGGAAACACCATATATTTT; CDR3aa: CASSETGSGNTIYF
j_gene: TRBJ2-2; d_gene: -; v_gene: TRBV12-5; abundance: -; len: 20; CDR3nt: TGTGCTAGTGGTTTGGTACTTGTTTGCCTATCGGGGGGCCCCACCGGGGAGCTGTTTTTT; CDR3aa: CASGLVLVCLSGGPTGELFF
j_gene: TRBJ2-7; d_gene: -; v_gene: TRBV2; abundance: -; len: 16; CDR3nt: TGTGCCAGCAGTGGGGGGCTCACAGGGAGTCCCTACGAGCAGTACTTC; CDR3aa: CASSGGLTGSPYEQYF
j_gene: TRBJ1-1; d_gene: -; v_gene: TRBV6-4; abundance: -; len: 15; CDR3nt: TGTGCCAGCAGTGATACGGGGGGAGGTAGCACTGAAGCTTTCTTT; CDR3aa: CASSDTGGGSTEAFF
j_gene: TRBJ1-1; d_gene: -; v_gene: TRBV19; abundance: -; len: 13; CDR3nt: TGTGCCAGTAGCCCCGGGGTGGGCACTGAAGCTTTCTTT; CDR3aa: CASSPGVGTEAFF
j_gene: TRBJ2-3; d_gene: TRBD2; v_gene: TRBV19; abundance: -; len: 15; CDR3nt: TGTGCCAGTAGCAAGACTAGCGGTAACACAGATACGCAGTATTTT; CDR3aa: CASSKTSGNTDTQYF
j_gene: TRBJ2-7; d_gene: -; v_gene: TRBV5-4; abundance: -; len: 13; CDR3nt: TGTGCCAGCAGCTTGGACGGGATCTACGAGCAGTACTTC; CDR3aa: CASSLDGIYEQYF
j_gene: TRBJ2-5; d_gene: -; v_gene: TRBV9; abundance: -; len: 13; CDR3nt: TGTGCCAGCAGCGTAGCGGCAGGCAAGGCCCAGTACTTC; CDR3aa: CASSVAAGKAQYF
j_gene: TRBJ2-7; d_gene: -; v_gene: TRBV11-2; abundance: -; len: 14; CDR3nt: TGTGCCAGCAGCTCAGGACTCCTAATCTACGAGCAGTACTTC; CDR3aa: CASSSGLLIYEQYF
j_gene: TRBJ2-5; d_gene: TRBD1; v_gene: TRBV7-2; abundance: -; len: 15; CDR3nt: TGTGCCAGCAGCCCAGGACAGGTGGTTCGGGAGACCCAGTACTTC; CDR3aa: CASSPGQVVRETQYF
j_gene: TRBJ2-5; d_gene: -; v_gene: TRBV4-3; abundance: -; len: 14; CDR3nt: TGCGCCAGCAGCCAAGGTCACTATCAAGAGACCCAGTACTTC; CDR3aa: CASSQGHYQETQYF
j_gene: TRBJ1-6; d_gene: -; v_gene: TRBV14; abundance: -; len: 13; CDR3nt: TGTGCCAGCAGCCTCAAGGCGGGGGGCCCCCTCCACTTT; CDR3aa: CASSLKAGGPLHF
j_gene: TRBJ2-1; d_gene: TRBD2; v_gene: TRBV27; abundance: -; len: 17; CDR3nt: TGTGCCAGCAGGGGTAGAGCGGGGCTAAGCTCCTACAATGAGCAGTTCTTC; CDR3aa: CASRGRAGLSSYNEQFF
j_gene: TRBJ2-2; d_gene: -; v_gene: TRBV7-8; abundance: -; len: 16; CDR3nt: TGTGCCAGCAGCCACCTCGACGGCGGTGGCACCGGGGAGCTGTTTTTT; CDR3aa: CASSHLDGGGTGELFF
j_gene: TRBJ1-1; d_gene: -; v_gene: TRBV20-1; abundance: -; len: 11; CDR3nt: TGCAGTGCTAGACGTACTTGGGAAGCTTTCTTT; CDR3aa: CSARRTWEAFF
j_gene: TRBJ1-1; d_gene: TRBD1; v_gene: TRBV4-2; abundance: -; len: 15; CDR3nt: TGTGCCAGCAGCCAAAAAAACAGGGGAGGTACTGAAGCTTTCTTT; CDR3aa: CASSQKNRGGTEAFF
j_gene: TRBJ1-4; d_gene: TRBD1; v_gene: TRBV27; abundance: -; len: 18; CDR3nt: TGTGCCAGCAGTCCTATCGGGGGACAGGGACCAACTAATGAAAAACTGTTTTTT; CDR3aa: CASSPIGGQGPTNEKLFF
j_gene: TRBJ2-7; d_gene: -; v_gene: TRBV25-1; abundance: -; len: 15; CDR3nt: TGTGCCAGCAGTGCCTGGTTGGGGCCCGACTACGAGCAGTACTTC; CDR3aa: CASSAWLGPDYEQYF
j_gene: TRBJ1-1; d_gene: -; v_gene: TRBV25-1; abundance: -; len: 11; CDR3nt: TGTGCCAGCACAGCAGGGCCTGAAGCTTTCTTT; CDR3aa: CASTAGPEAFF
j_gene: TRBJ2-1; d_gene: TRBD1; v_gene: TRBV6-5; abundance: once; len: 14; CDR3nt: TGTGCCAGCAGTTACCCAGACAGGGTTTATGAGCAGTTCTTC; CDR3aa: CASSYPDRVYEQFF
j_gene: TRBJ2-7; d_gene: TRBD2; v_gene: TRBV2; abundance: -; len: 13; CDR3nt: TGTGCCACAGGGACTAGCGGGAACTACGAGCAGTACTTC; CDR3aa: CATGTSGNYEQYF
j_gene: TRBJ1-5; d_gene: TRBD1; v_gene: TRBV7-8; abundance: once; len: 14; CDR3nt: TGTGCCAGCAGCCTAACGGACAGGGATCAGCCCCAGCATTTT; CDR3aa: CASSLTDRDQPQHF
j_gene: TRBJ1-1; d_gene: TRBD1; v_gene: TRBV29-1; abundance: -; len: 10; CDR3nt: TGCAGCGCCGGGACAGAGGAAGCTTTCTTT; CDR3aa: CSAGTEEAFF
j_gene: TRBJ2-7; d_gene: -; v_gene: TRBV6-5; abundance: -; len: 13; CDR3nt: TGTGCCAGCAGTTTGGGCAACAGCTACGAGCAGTACTTC; CDR3aa: CASSLGNSYEQYF
j_gene: TRBJ1-2; d_gene: -; v_gene: TRBV29-1; abundance: -; len: 13; CDR3nt: TGCAGCGTTGTTGGGGGCTCTAACTATGGCTACACCTTC; CDR3aa: CSVVGGSNYGYTF
j_gene: TRBJ1-1; d_gene: TRBD1; v_gene: TRBV15; abundance: -; len: 14; CDR3nt: TGTGCCACCAGCAGGGGCAGGGGGGACACTGAAGCTTTCTTT; CDR3aa: CATSRGRGDTEAFF
j_gene: TRBJ1-6; d_gene: TRBD1; v_gene: TRBV9; abundance: -; len: 16; CDR3nt: TGTGCCAGCAGTGTAGAGCCGGGACAGAGTTCTTCACCCCTCCACTTT; CDR3aa: CASSVEPGQSSSPLHF
j_gene: TRBJ1-1; d_gene: TRBD1; v_gene: TRBV5-1; abundance: -; len: 15; CDR3nt: TGCGCCAGCAGCATACGGACAGGGGGGTCCACTGAAGCTTTCTTT; CDR3aa: CASSIRTGGSTEAFF
j_gene: TRBJ1-2; d_gene: TRBD1; v_gene: TRBV29-1; abundance: once; len: 16; CDR3nt: TGCAGCGTTGAAGATGCGCAGGACAGGCTTAACTATGGCTACACCTTC; CDR3aa: CSVEDAQDRLNYGYTF
j_gene: TRBJ2-5; d_gene: -; v_gene: TRBV7-8; abundance: -; len: 13; CDR3nt: TGTGCCAGCAGCTTAGTCTCCAGACGGGAGCAGTACTTC; CDR3aa: CASSLVSRREQYF
j_gene: TRBJ1-1; d_gene: -; v_gene: TRBV5-6; abundance: -; len: 15; CDR3nt: TGTGCCAGCAGCTCGATGGACGAAGCGGGGACTGAAGCTTTCTTT; CDR3aa: CASSSMDEAGTEAFF
j_gene: TRBJ1-5; d_gene: -; v_gene: TRBV6-1; abundance: -; len: 16; CDR3nt: TGTGCCAGCAGTGGAGGACAGTTCTATAGCAATCAGCCCCAGCATTTT; CDR3aa: CASSGGQFYSNQPQHF